This T cell receptor (beta chain) was identified in a study of molecular identifiers for immune sequencing clone quantification. Whole-study findings and limits: Spiked Jurkat TCR RNA equivalent to one cell was reportedly detectable in around 980,000 naive cells. Over 98% of effector molecules, yet under 1% of naive-cell molecules, were held by clones above 20 RNA copies.

One entry per CDR3 protein results from TCRdb running MiXCR on the PCR reads. The sample has some 650,000 distinct CDR3 sequences, 15% to 20% seen once. This clonotype was recorded once. Antigen: not known. A CD8+CD4-CCR7+CD45RA+ gate was used to sort naive CD8 T cells. The CDR3 covers 14 residues. Germline CDR1 is MNHEY and CDR2 is SMNVEV (reference sequence). With 0 bases removed from V and 1 base from J, the gap between germline ends came to 7 bases. Specimen: naive CD8+ T cells from blood, with Jurkat cell RNA spiked in. Documented subset: FACS-sorted CD8+CD4-CCR7+CD45RA+ naive T cells. The TCR sequence derives from a human donor in good health. Some libraries in this study had Jurkat cell RNA spiked in. V is TRBV27 and J is TRBJ2-7; no definite D call. The DNA for the CDR3 is TGTGCCAGCAGTTTATCCTCCATGTCCTACGAGCAGTACTTC. This encodes CASSLSSMSYEQYF.